The 21 T cell receptor beta chains reported below all come from one sample, sequenced in a study of chemoradiotherapy in HPV16-positive cancers. Measured with immunoSEQ multiplex PCR; TCRdb has only the in-frame clones, and not every one. The table includes more than 9,500 clones, 88% detected once. The source was blood, collected from a patient who underwent chemoradiotherapy. These receptors all stem from a human donor with HPV-associated anogenital cancer.

This clone showed up just a few times. The V gene is TRBV19, the J gene TRBJ1-3; D uncertain. V dropped 3 bases and J dropped 2 bases, with 5 bases sitting between them. This CDR3 region has 13 residues. Germline assignment: CDR1 LNHDA and CDR2 SQIVND (reference sequence). The CDR3 loop is CASSIQTGNTIYF. The CDR3 nucleotides read TGTGCCAGTAGTATCCAAACTGGAAACACCATATATTTT.

The chain joins TRBV4-1 to TRBJ2-7; D possibly corresponds to TRBD2 (6 bases). V lost 1 base, J lost 3 bases, and 16 bases lay in between. Germline V gene data show CDR1 as MGHRA and CDR2 as YSYEKL. This CDR3 has 16 residues. CDR3 nucleotide sequence: TGCGCCAGCAGCCAAGTACTTGCGGGGAGACACTACGAGCAGTACTTC. Translated: CASSQVLAGRHYEQYF.

This rearrangement joins TRBV2 to TRBJ2-1; a weak D match, TRBD1 (6 bases). The CDR3 contains 15 residues. Trimming removed 7 bases at V and 6 bases at J, with 19 bases between. Germline CDR1 SNHLY, CDR2 FYNNEI. The CDR3 coding sequence is TGTGCCAGCACACCCTGGGTTGGGACAATCAATGAGCAGTTCTTC. Translating gives CASTPWVGTINEQFF. Full variable domain (remainder filled in from reference TRBV2 and TRBJ2-1): EPEVTQTPSHQVTQMGQEVILRCVPISNHLYFYWYRQILGQKVEFLVSFYNNEISEKSEIFDDQFSVERPDGSNFTLKIRSTKLEDSAMYFCASTPWVGTINEQFFGPGTRLTVL.

This rearrangement joins TRBV19 to TRBJ1-3; no clear D. The CDR3 is made up of 15 amino acids. Trimming pared 6 bases from V and 3 bases from J, leaving 15 bases between. CDR1 LNHDA and CDR2 SQIVND come from the germline V gene (reference sequence). CDR3 sequence reads: CASRPGSNLGNTIYF. CDR3 bases: TGTGCCAGTAGACCTGGAAGTAATCTTGGAAACACCATATATTTT.

The chain has TRBV30 and TRBJ1-2, with D maybe TRBD1 (6 bases). Trimming stripped 4 bases from V and 2 bases from J, with 14 bases between. Germline lookup yields CDR1 GTSNPN and CDR2 SVGIG (reference sequence). The CDR3 loop spans 14 amino acids. The CDR3 nucleotides are TGTGCCTGGAAGTCCCCCGGGGGCAACTATGGCTACACCTTC. Its translation: CAWKSPGGNYGYTF.

The chain uses TRBV19 and TRBJ1-6; weak D call: TRBD1 (5 bases). The CDR3 consists of 15 residues. Trimming removed 6 bases from V and 9 bases from J, with 18 bases in between. Per the germline V gene, CDR1 is LNHDA and CDR2 is SQIVND (reference sequence). The CDR3 region has the DNA TGTGCCAGTAGGGGGCTCCGGACGGGAGGTTCACCCCTCCACTTT. It yields the protein CASRGLRTGGSPLHF.

The rearrangement joins TRBV11-2 to TRBJ2-7; D is uncertain. The V end lost 3 bases, the J end lost 12 bases, and 15 bases lay between the germline ends. Germline V gene lookup returns CDR1 SGHAT and CDR2 FQNNGV. The CDR3 has 12 residues. CDR3 nucleotide sequence: TGTGCCAGCAGCTTTCAGGCAGGCAATAGGTACTTC. Encoded protein: CASSFQAGNRYF.

J is TRBJ1-1 and V is TRBV18; TRBD1 agrees at 7 bases. V gave up 4 bases and J gave up 0 bases; unmatched junction bases: 5. Per the germline V gene, CDR1 is KGHSH and CDR2 is LQKENI. The CDR3 is 15 amino acids. The CDR3 sequence is CASSRDSGVNTEAFF. The CDR3 coding sequence is TGTGCCAGCTCACGGGACAGCGGGGTGAACACTGAAGCTTTCTTT.

This clone was found once. The chain recombines TRBV19 with TRBJ2-1; 15 positions match TRBD2. The CDR3 is made up of 16 amino acids. The J segment lost 7 bases and the V segment lost 5 bases, leaving 6 bases of the junction unmatched. From germline, CDR1 is LNHDA and CDR2 SQIVND (reference sequence). The CDR3 sequence is CASSGLAGGPWNEQFF. The CDR3 DNA sequence: TGTGCCAGTAGTGGACTAGCGGGGGGGCCTTGGAATGAGCAGTTCTTC.

The chain recombines TRBV4-1 with TRBJ1-6; D call uncertain. Germline CDR1 and CDR2: MGHRA and YSYEKL. V was cut by 0 bases and J by 10 bases, with 7 bases left in between. The CDR3 covers 13 residues. This CDR3 reads CASSQDGGSPLHF. The CDR3 DNA reads TGCGCCAGCAGCCAAGATGGAGGATCACCCCTCCACTTT.

The J gene is TRBJ1-3, the V gene TRBV5-4; possible D gene TRBD1, 5 bases. The V gene lost 0 bases and the J gene lost 1 base, with 5 bases spanning the gap. This CDR3 is 14 amino acids long. Germline CDR1 is SGHNT and CDR2 is YYREEE (reference sequence). The CDR3 sequence is CASSLAGSGNTIYF. DNA for the CDR3: TGTGCCAGCAGCTTGGCAGGGTCTGGAAACACCATATATTTT.

The chain joins TRBV30 to TRBJ2-1; possible D gene TRBD2, 5 bases. The CDR3 loop spans 16 amino acids. V lost 3 bases, J lost 8 bases, and 23 bases lay in between. The germline V gene encodes CDR1 GTSNPN and CDR2 SVGIG (reference sequence). CDR3 residues: CAWSAIPSGVMHEQFF. The CDR3 DNA sequence: TGTGCCTGGAGCGCCATTCCGTCCGGGGTCATGCATGAGCAGTTCTTC. Variable domain in full (rest from reference TRBV30 and TRBJ2-1): SQTIHQWPATLVQPVGSPLSLECTVEGTSNPNLYWYRQAAGRGLQLLFYSVGIGQISSEVPQNLSASRPQDRQFILSSKKLLLSDSGFYLCAWSAIPSGVMHEQFFGPGTRLTVL.

This chain joins TRBV7-3 and TRBJ2-5; TRBD2 agrees at 14 bases. V gave up 5 bases and J gave up 1 base; unmatched junction bases: 9. This CDR3 has 18 amino acids. In germline, CDR1 is SGHTA, CDR2 FQGTGA. CDR3 nucleotide sequence: TGTGCCAGCAGCAAGGGACTAGCGGGGGTCCCCGCCCAAGAGACCCAGTACTTC. Translating gives CASSKGLAGVPAQETQYF.

This clone was observed a few times. The chain's CDR3 is CASSVRDTSLYGYTF. CDR3 coding DNA: TGTGCCAGCAGCGTCCGGGACACCTCTCTCTATGGCTACACCTTC. The rearrangement uses TRBV11-1 and TRBJ1-2, with a weak D call TRBD1 (6 bases). Germline CDR1 reads SGHAT; CDR2 reads FQDESV (reference sequence). This CDR3 has 15 residues. Trimming removed 5 bases at V and 4 bases at J, with 17 bases between. Complete variable domain (other parts from reference TRBV11-1 and TRBJ1-2): EAEVAQSPRYKITEKSQAVAFWCDPISGHATLYWYRQILGQGPELLVQFQDESVVDDSQLPKDRFSAERLKGVDSTLKIQPAELGDSAMYLCASSVRDTSLYGYTFGSGTRLTVV.

The J gene is TRBJ2-1, the V gene TRBV15; 14 bases match TRBD2. CDR1 is LNHNV and CDR2 is YYDKDF in the germline V gene (reference sequence). The CDR3 runs 19 residues. V was pared by 2 bases and J by 0 bases, with 6 bases of the junction left unmatched. This CDR3 is CATSRSGLAGGRSYNEQFF. The CDR3 nucleotides are TGTGCCACCAGCAGATCTGGACTAGCGGGGGGACGCTCCTACAATGAGCAGTTCTTC. The variable domain in full, completed from reference TRBV15 and TRBJ2-1, reads DAMVIQNPRYQVTQFGKPVTLSCSQTLNHNVMYWYQQKSSQAPKLLFHYYDKDFNNEADTPDNFQSRRPNTSFCFLDIRSPGLGDTAMYLCATSRSGLAGGRSYNEQFFGPGTRLTVL.

The V gene is TRBV10-3, the J gene TRBJ2-1; D might be TRBD1 (7 bases). The CDR3 has 14 residues. CDR1 is ENHRY and CDR2 is SYGVKD in the germline V gene. V dropped 11 bases and J dropped 7 bases, with 21 bases sitting between them. Here the CDR3 DNA reads TGTGCCTCCGCGGATGGAGGGGGCGGGAATGAGCAGTTCTTC. As protein: CASADGGGGNEQFF.

The chain links TRBV10-2 to TRBJ2-1; TRBD2 matches 12 bases. The CDR3 extends over 18 amino acids. From germline, CDR1 is WSHSY and CDR2 SAAADI. With 4 bases clipped from V and 8 bases from J, the junction kept 15 bases outside the gene matches. The CDR3 region is CASSVGRASGGARDEQFF. CDR3 coding DNA: TGCGCCAGCAGTGTGGGGAGGGCTAGCGGGGGGGCCAGGGATGAGCAGTTCTTC.

V usage is TRBV7-2 and J usage is TRBJ2-5, with TRBD2 identical over 9 bases. Trimming took 1 base from V and 5 from J; bases not matched to a gene: 8. CDR3 length: 16 amino acids. In germline, CDR1 is SGHTA, CDR2 FQGNSA. Here the CDR3 reads CASSLGRGGFGETQYF. CDR3 bases: TGTGCCAGCAGCTTAGGGCGGGGGGGTTTCGGTGAGACCCAGTACTTC. Supplemented by reference TRBV7-2 and TRBJ2-5, the full variable domain reads GAGVSQSPSNKVTEKGKDVELRCDPISGHTALYWYRQSLGQGLEFLIYFQGNSAPDKSGLPSDRFSAERTGGSVSTLTIQRTQQEDSAVYLCASSLGRGGFGETQYFGPGTRLLVL.

The table lists this clone with a count of one. This rearrangement joins TRBV15 to TRBJ1-2; 10 nucleotides align to TRBD1. Germline CDR1 is LNHNV and CDR2 is YYDKDF (reference sequence). The CDR3 loop spans 14 amino acids. Trimming removed 5 bases from V and 1 base from J; junction bases left unmatched: 1. CDR3 bases: TGTGCCACCAGCGGACAGGGGGTTAACTATGGCTACACCTTC. This translates into CATSGQGVNYGYTF.

J is TRBJ2-3 and V is TRBV6-1; 10 bases map to TRBD2. Germline assignment: CDR1 MNHNS and CDR2 SASEGT. V dropped 0 bases and J dropped 4; count of bases not matched to a gene: 1. This CDR3 contains 15 residues. The DNA for the CDR3 is TGTGCCAGCAGTGAAGCTAGCGGGGGGCCAGATACGCAGTATTTT. Translating it yields CASSEASGGPDTQYF.

The J gene is TRBJ1-5, the V gene TRBV4-1; D might be TRBD1 (5 bases). The V gene lost 3 bases and the J gene lost 7 bases, with 10 bases spanning the gap. The CDR3 has 13 residues. Germline V gene data show CDR1 as MGHRA and CDR2 as YSYEKL. Here the CDR3 reads CASSQGVGQPQHF. CDR3 nucleotide sequence: TGCGCCAGCAGCCAGGGGGTGGGGCAGCCCCAGCATTTT.